This T cell receptor (beta chain) was captured by sequencing in a study of T cells in Graves' hyperthyroidism and ophthalmopathy. The study's findings and limits: Classification by a 13 V-J model distinguished ophthalmopathy from stable hyperthyroidism. Among clonotypes expanded in thyroid above 0.001, most were also found in blood.

This clonotype was counted at least ten times. The antigen is unknown. This CDR3 region has 15 residues. CDR1 is LNHNV and CDR2 is YYDKDF in the germline V gene (reference sequence). Trimming removed 1 base from V and 4 bases from J, with 13 bases in between. Uncontrolled infection, other autoimmune disease, pregnancy or lactation disqualified patients from enrolment. Each diagnosis was grounded in clinical symptoms, serum thyroxine and TRAb, thyroid ultrasound, and orbital computed tomography. The TCR beta CDR3 regions underwent amplification using RNA transcripts as the source. First-round RT-PCR of the TCR CDR3 relied on the HTBI primer set. TCRdb reprocessed the multiplex PCR reads via MiXCR and lists one record per CDR3 protein. This sample has about 660,000 distinct CDR3 sequences; just under 45% occur once, and the top ten carry about 7.7%.

The rearrangement joins TRBV15 to TRBJ1-2, with D maybe TRBD1 (5 bases). Sequenced sample: peripheral blood or thyroid tissue (not recorded which). This TCR derives from an adult man with Graves' disease, either hyperthyroidism or ophthalmopathy (not recorded which). The CDR3 sequence: CATSRVRGDGYGYTF. The CDR3 DNA is TGTGCCACCAGCAGAGTGCGGGGGGATGGCTATGGCTACACCTTC.